The 5 T cell receptor beta chains below were found in one sample sequenced in a study of shared clonotypes between healthy human individuals. This table comes from immunoSEQ multiplex PCR, and its TCRdb copy is limited to in-frame clones, with some not included. The table lists approximately 1,000,000 clones, approximately 78% of them singletons. The sample comprised memory CD4+ T cells from PBMCs. This sample's subset: CD45RA-negative fraction. Receptors originate from a man between 18 and 29 years old in good health. Some clones in this sample may be carry-over from other donors' samples.

V is TRBV18 and J is TRBJ2-1; TRBD1 is a possible D gene (5 bases). In germline, CDR1 is KGHSH, CDR2 LQKENI. This CDR3 contains 15 residues. Trimming shortened V by 3 bases and J by 0 bases, and 9 bases separated the two germline ends. CDR3 coding DNA: TGTGCCAGCTCACCGGACACGAGCTCCTACAATGAGCAGTTCTTC. Translated, it gives CASSPDTSSYNEQFF.

The chain's CDR3 is CASSFYGQGSNQPQHF. CDR3 bases: TGTGCCAGCAGTTTTTACGGCCAGGGTAGCAATCAGCCCCAGCATTTT. V and J are TRBV28 and TRBJ1-5; weak D call: TRBD1 (5 bases). V lost 3 bases, J lost 0 bases, and 12 bases lay in between. The germline gives CDR1 MDHEN, CDR2 SYDVKM. The CDR3 runs 16 residues. Complete variable domain (other parts from reference TRBV28 and TRBJ1-5): DVKVTQSSRYLVKRTGEKVFLECVQDMDHENMFWYRQDPGLGLRLIYFSYDVKMKEKGDIPEGYSVSREKKERFSLILESASTNQTSMYLCASSFYGQGSNQPQHFGDGTRLSIL.

This clone came up a few times. This chain links TRBV27 with TRBJ2-1; 11 nucleotides line up with TRBD2. V dropped 6 bases and J dropped 6; count of bases not matched to a gene: 10. The germline gives CDR1 MNHEY, CDR2 SMNVEV (reference sequence). CDR3 length: 16 amino acids. The CDR3 DNA sequence: TGTGCCAGCAGGAGGGCCGGGACTAGCGGTAGCAATGAGCAGTTCTTC. Translated, it gives CASRRAGTSGSNEQFF.

This sequence joins TRBV29-1 and TRBJ2-7; either TRBD1 or TRBD2 may fit D (5 bases each). This CDR3 has 13 amino acids. From germline, CDR1 is SQVTM and CDR2 ANQGSEA. The V and J ends lost 7 bases and 2 bases respectively, with 15 bases between them. This chain's CDR3 is CSGGEGMTYEQYF. In nucleotides, the CDR3 is TGCAGCGGGGGCGAGGGAATGACCTACGAGCAGTACTTC.

With respect to this clone: The junction and the germline gene differ at one end; a read error may be behind it. This sequence joins TRBV11-3 and TRBJ2-1; 9 bases align to TRBD1. The CDR3 is 15 residues long. The germline CDR1 and CDR2 sequences are SGHNT and YENEEA. This CDR3 reads CASSAGTGPYYEQFF. For the CDR3, the DNA is TGTGCCAGCAGCGCCGGGACAGGGCCCTACTATGAGCAGTTCTTC.